The T cell receptor (beta chain) described here comes from a study of blood T cell repertoires in COVID-19. Study at large: Sites in the United States, Italy and Spain provided acute and convalescent COVID-19 samples. T cells, B-cell-depleted T cells, or PBMCs supplied cDNA or gDNA.

Trimming removed 6 bases from V and 2 bases from J; junction bases left unmatched: 3. This CDR3 contains 13 residues. Looked up from germline, CDR1 is KGHSH and CDR2 is LQKENI. The table came from immunoSEQ multiplex PCR; TCRdb's copy has only in-frame clones and leaves some out. The top ten hold 1.7% of the sample, which has about 370,000 clones, just under 90% seen once. Residents of about two dozen US areas, aged roughly 18 to 89 years, made up the participants. The sample consisted of PBMCs or T cells enriched from blood (not recorded which). This clonotype was obtained from a woman aged 25 to 39 who had recovered from COVID-19. This rearrangement joins TRBV18 to TRBJ1-2; 7 bases match TRBD1. The CDR3 loop is CASSTGQNYGYTF. The CDR3 DNA sequence: TGTGCCAGCTCGACGGGACAGAACTATGGCTACACCTTC.